This TCR beta chain was recovered during a study of shared clonotypes between healthy human individuals. Points from the study as a whole: Between several donors, naive CD4 clonotypes were shared at a level of about 5%. An expected dependence of interdonor clonotype sharing on sequencing depth was noted.

The CDR3 loop spans 11 amino acids. The germline V gene has CDR1 DFQATT and CDR2 SNEGSKA (reference sequence). V shed 1 base and J shed 6 bases, with 7 bases lying between them. Free of recent acute infections or vaccinations, the donors were healthy HIV-negative adults. Here immunoSEQ multiplex PCR was the method, and the copy in TCRdb shows in-frame clones only, minus some. In the table there are 2 million to 2.5 million clones, 85% to 95% of which are singletons. A remark on this clone: Its antigen is still unknown.

The gene calls are TRBV20-1 and TRBJ2-7; unclear D gene. The sample comprised naive CD4+ T cells from PBMCs. Subset denoted: CD45RA+ positively selected. The sequence came from a young man in good health. Some clones in this sample may be carry-over from other donors' samples. The CDR3 loop reads CSARAPSEQYF. The CDR3 DNA is TGCAGTGCTAGAGCACCCAGCGAGCAGTACTTC.